Shown below are 27 T cell receptor beta chains from a single sample sequenced in a study of CD8 T cells in ankylosing spondylitis. Using its own MiXCR run on the 5' RACE reads, TCRdb lists one record per CDR3 protein. Among under 950,000 distinct CDR3 sequences listed, around a fifth were seen once. Regarding the study as a whole: Roughly 8 highly homologous variants made up a TCR beta motif, and this motif appeared characteristic of ankylosing spondylitis blood.

Their recognized antigens are unknown. The sequenced sample was blood, either unsorted or a sorted T cell fraction (not recorded which). Source of these receptors: a male donor with ankylosing spondylitis.

This clonotype was recorded a few times. The chain is built from TRBV13 and TRBJ2-1; D perhaps matches TRBD1 (6 bases). Germline-derived CDR1 and CDR2 are PRHDT and FYEKMQ (reference sequence). V lost 6 bases, J lost 2 bases, and 11 bases lay in between. This CDR3 is built from 14 residues. CDR3 sequence (DNA): TGTGCCAGCAGGGTGGGACAAACCTACAATGAGCAGTTCTTC. This codes for CASRVGQTYNEQFF.

This clonotype was observed many times. The chain combines TRBV12-3 or TRBV12-4 with TRBJ1-5; D gene uncertain. The CDR3 totals 12 residues. Trimming removed 6 bases at V and 2 bases at J, with 5 bases between. The CDR3 loop is CASSYRNQPQHF. Here the CDR3 DNA reads TGTGCCAGCAGCTACCGCAATCAGCCCCAGCATTTT.

Only a few counts were recorded for this clonotype. V usage is TRBV7-9 and J usage is TRBJ1-1; D may be TRBD1 (6 bases). Trimming pared 5 bases from V and 9 bases from J, leaving 19 bases between. Germline V gene lookup returns CDR1 SEHNR and CDR2 FQNEAQ (reference sequence). The CDR3 runs 14 residues. The DNA for the CDR3 is TGTGCCAGCAGCATGAGGGGGGGAAGCGGGCAAGCTTTCTTT. This translates into CASSMRGGSGQAFF.

The chain couples TRBV6-4 to TRBJ2-3; 7 positions agree with TRBD1. Germline lookup yields CDR1 MRHNA and CDR2 SNTAGT. V dropped 2 bases and J dropped 1; count of bases not matched to a gene: 21. The CDR3 covers 21 residues. The CDR3 is CASSDLRQPGNRGEGTDTQYF. CDR3 DNA sequence: TGTGCCAGCAGTGACCTCAGGCAACCGGGGAACAGGGGTGAGGGCACAGATACGCAGTATTTT.

In its sample, this clonotype was seen a few times. The chain employs TRBV11-2 and TRBJ2-4; D might be TRBD1 or TRBD2, each matching 6 bases. V lost 0 bases to trimming and J lost 5 bases, with 11 bases between them. The CDR3 has 15 residues. Germline assignment: CDR1 SGHAT and CDR2 FQNNGV. In DNA, the CDR3 is TGTGCCAGCAGCTTAGAGTGGGGGGCTCAAAACATTCAGTACTTC. Amino acids: CASSLEWGAQNIQYF.

V gene TRBV20-1 combines with J gene TRBJ2-3; 7 bases are a match to TRBD1. The junction had 5 bases not matched to a gene; V was cut back by 3 bases and J by 5 bases. Germline assignment: CDR1 DFQATT and CDR2 SNEGSKA (reference sequence). This CDR3 spans 13 amino acids. The CDR3 spells CSARSSGGDTQYF. The CDR3 nucleotides are TGCAGTGCTAGGTCATCAGGGGGAGATACGCAGTATTTT.

The V and J genes are TRBV24-1 and TRBJ2-2; 7 positions agree with TRBD1. The CDR3 length is 16 residues. Unmatched junction bases numbered 6, after V lost 4 bases and J lost 2 bases. The germline CDR1 and CDR2 sequences are KGHDR and SFDVKD. As DNA, the CDR3 is TGTGCCACCAGTGACGAAACAGGGGTTAACACCGGGGAGCTGTTTTTT. This encodes CATSDETGVNTGELFF.

The chain uses TRBV7-9 and TRBJ2-2; possible D gene TRBD2, 5 bases. Germline CDR1 and CDR2: SEHNR and FQNEAQ (reference sequence). The CDR3 is 16 residues long. With 5 bases removed from V and 0 bases from J, the gap between germline ends came to 13 bases. The CDR3 loop reads CASSLTGSPNTGELFF. CDR3 in DNA: TGTGCCAGCAGCCTGACGGGATCTCCGAACACCGGGGAGCTGTTTTTT.

The DNA of the CDR3 is TGTGCCAGCAGTTTCTTATCGGGAGGGATGTCCTACGAGCAGTACTTC. Its translation: CASSFLSGGMSYEQYF. The chain joins TRBV27 to TRBJ2-7, with 8 bases that match TRBD2. The CDR3 consists of 16 residues. The junction had 8 bases not matched to a gene; V was cut back by 3 bases and J by 1 base. Germline CDR1 and CDR2: MNHEY and SMNVEV (reference sequence).

CDR3 coding DNA: TGTGCCAGCAGCTTGGCGGGTGTCGGACAGTTTTCCACAGATACGCAGTATTTT. Encoded protein: CASSLAGVGQFSTDTQYF. The chain joins TRBV5-6 to TRBJ2-3; D might be TRBD1 (6 bases). Germline loops: CDR1 SGHDT, CDR2 YYEEEE. Trimming left V 0 bases short and J 2 bases short, with 19 bases between. The length of the CDR3 is 18 residues.

This clonotype was counted a few times. The chain recombines TRBV6-5 with TRBJ2-1; 7 bases fit TRBD1. Germline V CDR1 and CDR2: MNHEY, SVGAGI. After removal of 2 bases from V and 13 bases from J, the junction contained 8 bases not matched to a gene. CDR3 length: 13 residues. CDR3 nucleotide sequence: TGTGCCAGCAGTTACACTATATGGGACAGCCAGTTCTTC. It yields the protein CASSYTIWDSQFF.

This clonotype was found once. The rearrangement joins TRBV4-2 to TRBJ2-1; unclear D gene. V lost 0 bases, J lost 9 bases, and 9 bases lay in between. CDR1 and CDR2 from the germline V gene are LGHNA and YNFKEQ. This CDR3 has 13 residues. In nucleotides, the CDR3 is TGTGCCAGCAGCCAAGAAGAATCCCGTGAGCAGTTCTTC. This encodes CASSQEESREQFF.

This clonotype was observed a handful of times. The chain couples TRBV29-1 to TRBJ2-2, with D perhaps TRBD1 (5 bases). This CDR3 is built from 13 residues. Trimming took off 3 bases at V and 2 bases at J, with 7 bases between the two ends. Germline V gene data show CDR1 as SQVTM and CDR2 as ANQGSEA. Here the CDR3 reads CSVETENTGELFF. The CDR3 region has the DNA TGCAGCGTTGAGACAGAAAACACCGGGGAGCTGTTTTTT.

This chain connects TRBV4-2 to TRBJ2-5; the D gene could be TRBD1 or TRBD2 (6 bases each). This CDR3 contains 17 residues. CDR1 and CDR2 (germline): LGHNA, YNFKEQ. V was trimmed by 4 bases and J by 4 bases, leaving 22 bases between them. The CDR3 bases are TGTGCCAGCAGCCGAGGAGGGACATCCGCACGACGAGAGACCCAGTACTTC. Encoded protein: CASSRGGTSARRETQYF.

V gene TRBV12-3 or TRBV12-4 combines with J gene TRBJ2-1; 8 nucleotides line up with TRBD2. This CDR3 has 18 amino acids. V was pared by 3 bases and J by 2 bases, with 12 bases of the junction left unmatched. CDR3 DNA: TGTGCCAGCAGTTTTTTCGGTAGCGGGGCTCCAACCTACAATGAGCAGTTCTTC. Its translation: CASSFFGSGAPTYNEQFF.

This clonotype has more than one count but fewer than ten. The J gene is TRBJ2-7, the V gene TRBV6-2 or TRBV6-3; 7 nucleotides line up with TRBD1. CDR3 length: 16 amino acids. Trimming removed 2 bases from V and 2 bases from J; junction bases left unmatched: 9. Germline V CDR1 and CDR2: MNHEY, SVGEGT. This chain's CDR3 is CASSYDPTGPPYEQYF. The CDR3 DNA sequence: TGTGCCAGCAGTTACGACCCGACAGGGCCGCCCTACGAGCAGTACTTC.

This clonotype was recorded at least ten times. The V gene is TRBV20-1, the J gene TRBJ1-2; D remains unclear. The germline V and J ends were trimmed by 6 bases and 1 base, with 15 bases remaining between them. Germline CDR1 DFQATT, CDR2 SNEGSKA (reference sequence). This CDR3 has 14 amino acids. DNA of the CDR3: TGCAGTGCCCTTACTCTCCGGGATAACTATGGCTACACCTTC. It specifies CSALTLRDNYGYTF.

The chain links TRBV9 to TRBJ2-7; D is unclear. The CDR3 is 14 residues long. The germline V and J ends were trimmed by 0 bases and 2 bases, with 9 bases remaining between them. Germline loops: CDR1 SGDLS, CDR2 YYNGEE. As DNA, the CDR3 is TGTGCCAGCAGCGTAGATAGTACGACCTACGAGCAGTACTTC. Translated: CASSVDSTTYEQYF. Filled out from reference TRBV9 and TRBJ2-7, the complete variable domain reads DSGVTQTPKHLITATGQRVTLRCSPRSGDLSVYWYQQSLDQGLQFLIQYYNGEERAKGNILERFSAQQFPDLHSELNLSSLELGDSALYFCASSVDSTTYEQYFGPGTRLTVT.

This clonotype has only a few counts. The V call is TRBV12-3 or TRBV12-4, the J call TRBJ1-2; D uncertain. The V end was cut by 5 bases, the J end by 3 bases, with 10 bases between. There are 13 residues in the CDR3. The CDR3 sequence is CASSPGIHYGYTF. The CDR3 region has the DNA TGTGCCAGCAGTCCCGGGATACACTATGGCTACACCTTC.

This clonotype has just a few counts. The V call is TRBV12-3 or TRBV12-4, the J call TRBJ2-1; 14 nucleotides align to TRBD2. V shed 6 bases, J shed 8 bases, and the junction held 3 bases outside the gene matches. The CDR3 has 14 amino acids. CDR3 DNA sequence: TGTGCCAGCAGGACTAGCGGGGGGGCCCATGAGCAGTTCTTC. Its translation is CASRTSGGAHEQFF.

The chain has TRBV12-3 or TRBV12-4 and TRBJ2-5, with 10 bases identical to TRBD2. Trimming took 1 base from V and 2 from J; bases not matched to a gene: 7. The CDR3 is made up of 17 amino acids. CDR3 region: CASSLGALAGAQETQYF. The CDR3 DNA reads as TGTGCCAGCAGTTTAGGGGCTCTAGCGGGAGCACAAGAGACCCAGTACTTC.

This clonotype was detected a few times. The DNA of the CDR3 is TGTGCCAGCAGCAAACAGGGATGGGGTTCACCCCTCCACTTT. It yields the protein CASSKQGWGSPLHF. The chain has TRBV7-3 and TRBJ1-6; D is possibly TRBD1 (6 bases). V was pared by 5 bases and J by 9 bases, with 14 bases between. The CDR3 consists of 14 residues. From germline, CDR1 is SGHTA and CDR2 FQGTGA.

V and J are TRBV11-2 and TRBJ2-1; D might be TRBD1 or TRBD2, each matching 5 bases. The CDR3 has 16 residues. The germline CDR1 and CDR2 sequences are SGHAT and FQNNGV. V was clipped by 2 bases and J by 6 bases, with 17 bases between them. The CDR3 protein is CASSLSLDPRGNEQFF. CDR3 DNA sequence: TGTGCCAGCAGCTTAAGCCTAGACCCGAGGGGCAATGAGCAGTTCTTC.

The V gene is TRBV7-2, the J gene TRBJ2-1; 7 bases are shared with TRBD2. The trim removed 1 base at V and 6 bases at J, leaving 6 bases unmatched. Germline V gene sequence: CDR1 SGHTA, CDR2 FQGNSA. CDR3 length: 15 amino acids. CDR3 amino acids: CASSLVLTSPNEQFF. In nucleotides, the CDR3 is TGTGCCAGCAGCTTAGTTTTGACTAGCCCCAATGAGCAGTTCTTC.

The rearrangement links TRBV7-8 to TRBJ1-6; D remains unclear. This CDR3 contains 15 residues. Trimming took 7 bases from V and 7 from J, leaving 17 bases between them. Germline V gene sequence: CDR1 SGHVS, CDR2 FQNEAQ. The CDR3 region is CASTALGGPNSPLHF. The CDR3 DNA reads as TGTGCCAGCACCGCACTCGGCGGTCCCAATTCACCCCTCCACTTT.

The V and J genes are TRBV29-1 and TRBJ1-1, with D perhaps TRBD1 (6 bases). V gave up 4 bases and J gave up 0 bases, with 9 bases separating them. The CDR3 spans 13 residues. CDR1 is SQVTM, CDR2 ANQGSEA, per germline. CDR3 region: CSVAQGLNTEAFF. CDR3 sequence (DNA): TGCAGCGTTGCTCAGGGGCTGAACACTGAAGCTTTCTTT.

Only a few counts were recorded for this clonotype. The junction does not match germline at one end; this may be a read error. The chain employs TRBV5-1 and TRBJ1-1, with no clear D. Germline lookup yields CDR1 SGHRS and CDR2 YFSETQ. CDR3 length: 14 amino acids. CDR3 region: CASSLGQLESEVFF. CDR3 bases: TGCGCCAGCAGCTTGGGGCAGCTAGAGAGTGAAGTTTTCTTT.